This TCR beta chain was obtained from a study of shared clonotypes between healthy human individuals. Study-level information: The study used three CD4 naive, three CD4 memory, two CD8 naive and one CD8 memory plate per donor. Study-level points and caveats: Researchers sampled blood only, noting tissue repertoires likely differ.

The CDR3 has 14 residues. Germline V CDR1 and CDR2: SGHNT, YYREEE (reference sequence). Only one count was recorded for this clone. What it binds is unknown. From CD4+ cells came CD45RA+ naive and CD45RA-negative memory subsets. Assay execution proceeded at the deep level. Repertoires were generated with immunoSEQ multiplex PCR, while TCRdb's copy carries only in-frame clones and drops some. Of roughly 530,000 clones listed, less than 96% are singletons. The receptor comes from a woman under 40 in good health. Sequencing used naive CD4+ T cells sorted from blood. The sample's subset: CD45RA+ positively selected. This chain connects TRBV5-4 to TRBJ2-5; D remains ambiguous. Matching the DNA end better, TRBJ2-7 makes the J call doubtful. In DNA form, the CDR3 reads TGTGCCAGCAGCTTGGCCTTCTACCAGAACGAGCAGTACTTC. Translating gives CASSLAFYQNEQYF.